The source of this TCR beta chain is a study of beta chain features in type 1 diabetes (dated by TCRdb to the late 2010s). Turning to the overall study: No differences in mean age, gender distribution, total cell number or subset yield were found between patients and healthy donors. A total of 107,917,701 sorted cells were examined across all samples, and the number of cells per subset was strongly correlated with RNA yield. The study compared the TCRB repertoires of sorted circulating CD4+ T cell subsets in recently diagnosed type 1 diabetes patients with those in matched healthy donors. Whereas all 28 donors provided naive and central memory subsets, regulatory and stem cell-like memory subsets were isolated from just 8 patients and roughly eight healthy donors. What the work shows at the level of the full study, not this receptor alone: The naive, central memory and regulatory TCRB repertoires appeared to resemble one another more closely among patients than among healthy donors. A moderate but significant shortening of TCRB CDR3 length was observed in type 1 diabetes patients in all four CD4+ subsets. Because cDNA was sequenced instead of genomic DNA, highly expressing activated cells could be over-represented, though the groups showed no difference in activation or CD3 levels. Patients with type 1 diabetes made fewer insertions and deleted more nucleotides at VDJ recombination sites, implying thymic rearrangement abnormalities. Because the HLA sub-analyses included only small numbers of individuals, any influence of HLA type on TCRB rearrangement was left unresolved. PCR might favor shorter templates, but patient and control samples were amplified and corrected together, so any skew would affect both groups equally.

Worth noting for this clone: Its antigen specificity is not known. The input lacks base qualities; no much larger clone sits a single base away.

Each donor gave one peripheral blood draw, roughly 0.11 L on average, collected into heparinised tubes. Using a panel that included CD45RO, CCR7, CD25, CD127, CD95 and CD27, naive, central memory, regulatory and stem cell-like memory CD4+ T cells were sorted on a BD FACSAria II. A purity above 98% was achieved for all sorted populations. PBMCs were isolated right away by Lymphoprep density gradient centrifugation and were stained directly, without culture. Samples were stained and sorted in pairs, with one healthy donor and one patient per experiment, so that batch effects were minimized. The entire isolated RNA was reverse transcribed using the High Capacity cDNA Reverse Transcription Kit, and thus expressed TCRB transcripts were sequenced. Naive, central memory and regulatory T cell samples underwent deep immunoSEQ sequencing, averaging about 3.57 million total reads per sample. After sorted cells were lysed in RLT buffer, RNA was extracted with DNase-treated RNeasy Micro or Mini kits, with the choice depending on cell number. To prevent cross-contamination, every cell subset was processed on its own, while patient and healthy donor samples were processed together. Using the immunoSEQ multiplex PCR, TCRB sequences were amplified from cDNA into 87-bp fragments spanning the CDR3 region. The amplicons were sequenced using the Illumina HiSeq platform. In the paper's pipeline: PCR bias was corrected computationally using synthetic template baselines, and reads within Hamming distance 2 were collapsed, with unmergeable singletons discarded. By aligning reads against IMGT, V, D and J genes, CDR3 length, and insertions or deletions at six rearrangement sites were assigned. Clonotype counts were normalized to sorted cell number within each subset before computing true diversity and Gini coefficients with the tcR R package. The overlap coefficient, calculated on TCRB nucleotide sequences, was used to quantify repertoire sharing. TCRdb provides this immuneACCESS table in a form limited to in-frame rearrangements. Some clones are lacking; in checked studies, under half of them reflect an unresolved V gene, and why the rest are absent is not known. The V and J calls and clone size are taken from that table; D and trimming were inferred from the DNA. The table for this sample lists over 40,000 clones; about 51% of them were counted only once. The ten largest clonotypes hold around 2.1% of the sample.

Trimming leaves V shorter by 7 bases and J shorter by 3 bases, with the junction holding 6 bases beyond the gene matches. The CDR3 covers 13 residues, taking in both the cysteine and the phenylalanine. The DNA shown is the 39-base CDR3, in frame from base 1. Per the germline V gene, SQVTM is the CDR1 and ANQGSEA is the CDR2. The rearrangement combines TRBV29-1 with TRBJ2-7, and 10 junction bases match TRBD1. The receptor comes from a young woman in good health. The material sequenced was Tregs from blood. The cell subset or site label for this specimen denotes: regulatory CD4+ T cells. The CDR3 region reads CSATRDRGYEQYF. The DNA sequence is given as TGCAGCGCAACCCGGGACAGGGGCTACGAGCAGTACTTC.